These T cell receptor beta chains were read from a single sample in a study of blood T cells in healthy people across ages. TCRdb reprocessed the 5' RACE reads with MiXCR, giving one entry per CDR3 protein. This sample has roughly 800,000 distinct CDR3 sequences; about 55% occur once, and the top ten carry 41%. Specimen: blood. The origin of the receptors is a man aged 80 or over in good health. CDR3s include the opening cysteine and the closing phenylalanine or tryptophan. Fields, in order: J gene, V gene, D gene, clone size, CDR3 protein, CDR3 DNA. D genes are given only for firm matches. Rows give clone size only sometimes, using once, few, many, or a class for an expanded clone.

>TRBJ1-2|TRBV12-3/TRBV12-4|.|many
CASSFGTIYGYTF
TGTGCCAGCAGTTTCGGGACAATCTATGGCTACACCTTC
>TRBJ2-1|TRBV13|.|.
CASSRGVGEQFF
TGTGCCAGCAGCCGCGGGGTTGGCGAGCAGTTCTTC
>TRBJ1-5|TRBV9|TRBD1|.
CASSTGTGVYSNQPQHF
TGTGCCAGCAGCACAGGGACAGGGGTTTATAGCAATCAGCCCCAGCATTTT
>TRBJ1-2|TRBV20-1|.|.
CSARDGGAYDYTF
TGCAGTGCTAGAGACGGGGGAGCCTATGACTACACCTTC
>TRBJ2-1|TRBV12-3/TRBV12-4|.|few
CASSVSTGYEQFF
TGTGCCAGCAGTGTATCTACAGGGTATGAGCAGTTCTTC
>TRBJ2-4|TRBV29-1|TRBD1|.
CSVGQGANIQYF
TGCAGCGTCGGACAGGGGGCAAACATTCAGTACTTC
>TRBJ2-4|TRBV20-1|.|.
CSAIRTEEQYF
TGCAGTGCAATCCGGACAGAAGAGCAGTACTTC
>TRBJ2-7|TRBV9|.|few
CASSVGRGPYYEQYF
TGTGCCAGCAGCGTAGGTAGAGGGCCATACTACGAGCAGTACTTC
>TRBJ2-5|TRBV5-1|.|.
CASSWSNQETQYF
TGCGCCAGCAGCTGGAGCAACCAAGAGACCCAGTACTTC
>TRBJ2-4|TRBV20-1|TRBD2|.
CSARTAAGGSIKNIQYF
TGCAGTGCTAGAACCGCAGCGGGAGGTTCGATCAAAAACATTCAGTACTTC
>TRBJ2-1|TRBV5-1|.|.
CASSLWISGTAFWNEQFF
TGCGCCAGCAGCTTGTGGATTTCCGGGACGGCGTTTTGGAATGAGCAGTTCTTC
>TRBJ1-2|TRBV20-1|.|.
CSATQGSANYGYTF
TGCAGTGCGACCCAGGGTTCAGCTAACTATGGCTACACCTTC
>TRBJ2-4|TRBV10-3|.|.
CAISIRGDIQYF
TGTGCCATCAGTATTCGCGGAGACATTCAGTACTTC
>TRBJ2-2|TRBV7-6|TRBD2|.
CASSLAVGSGSHTGELFF
TGTGCCAGCAGCTTAGCGGTTGGTAGCGGGAGTCACACCGGGGAGCTGTTTTTT
>TRBJ2-5|TRBV6-1|.|.
CASSAPIETQYF
TGTGCCAGCAGTGCACCAATCGAGACCCAGTACTTC
>TRBJ2-7|TRBV20-1|TRBD2|.
CSARRPGRAGGYEQYF
TGCAGTGCTAGGCGACCGGGACGAGCGGGAGGGTACGAGCAGTACTTC
>TRBJ2-5|TRBV9|TRBD2|once
CASSAYSGTSGSPSETQYF
TGTGCCAGCAGCGCTTATTCCGGGACTAGCGGGAGTCCCTCAGAGACCCAGTACTTC
>TRBJ2-5|TRBV4-2|.|.
CASSQGTVETQYF
TGTGCCAGCAGCCAAGGGACAGTAGAGACCCAGTACTTC
>TRBJ2-2|TRBV20-1|.|.
CSARVVANTGELFF
TGCAGCGCGAGAGTCGTGGCCAACACCGGGGAGCTGTTTTTT
>TRBJ2-7|TRBV24-1|.|few
CATSDSKRDEQYF
TGTGCCACCAGTGATTCAAAACGGGACGAGCAGTACTTC
>TRBJ1-2|TRBV29-1|.|.
CSAERTYGYTF
TGCAGCGCTGAAAGGACCTATGGCTACACCTTC
>TRBJ2-7|TRBV12-3/TRBV12-4|TRBD1|.
CASSLGTVPEQYF
TGTGCCAGCAGTTTGGGGACAGTTCCCGAGCAGTACTTC
>TRBJ2-7|TRBV5-1|.|.
CASSLAGLARSYEQYF
TGCGCCAGCAGCTTGGCCGGGCTAGCGCGGTCCTACGAGCAGTACTTC
>TRBJ2-7|TRBV12-3/TRBV12-4|.|.
CASSLALSSYEQYF
TGTGCCAGCAGTTTAGCGTTAAGCTCCTACGAGCAGTACTTC
>TRBJ1-2|TRBV18|TRBD1|.
CASSPPVTGGRGYGYTF
TGTGCCAGCTCACCACCAGTAACAGGGGGGCGAGGCTATGGCTACACCTTC
>TRBJ2-3|TRBV28|TRBD2|.
CASSLFNLLTSGRTDTQYF
TGTGCCAGCAGTTTATTTAATCTTTTAACTAGCGGGAGGACAGATACGCAGTATTTT
>TRBJ2-7|TRBV5-1|.|few
CASSLDFNPYEQYF
TGCGCCAGCAGCCTGGACTTTAACCCCTACGAGCAGTACTTC
>TRBJ2-5|TRBV5-1|TRBD2|.
CASSPGLAGGPGETQYF
TGCGCCAGCAGCCCGGGACTAGCGGGAGGGCCCGGTGAGACCCAGTACTTC
>TRBJ1-1|TRBV3-1|.|few
CASSQGQGFTEAFF
TGTGCCAGCAGCCAAGGGCAGGGTTTCACTGAAGCTTTCTTT
>TRBJ2-1|TRBV6-5|.|few
CASSSLGETGYNEQFF
TGTGCCAGCAGTTCCCTGGGGGAGACGGGTTACAATGAGCAGTTCTTC
>TRBJ2-1|TRBV27|TRBD1|.
CASRRGTGSYNEQFF
TGTGCCAGCCGGAGGGGGACAGGGTCCTACAATGAGCAGTTCTTC
>TRBJ2-1|TRBV7-9|.|few
CASTSWGTYNEQFF
TGTGCCAGCACCTCCTGGGGGACGTACAATGAGCAGTTCTTC
>TRBJ2-3|TRBV3-1|TRBD2|.
CASSRLAGELGTQYF
TGTGCCAGCAGCCGATTAGCGGGAGAGTTGGGTACGCAGTATTTT
>TRBJ2-7|TRBV5-6|TRBD2|.
CASSLDGREYF
TGTGCCAGCAGCTTGGACGGGAGGGAGTACTTC
>TRBJ2-6|TRBV6-5|.|few
CASSYSGGSGANVLTF
TGTGCCAGCAGTTACTCGGGCGGGTCTGGGGCCAACGTCCTGACTTTC
>TRBJ2-1|TRBV18|TRBD2|.
CASYGTSGNNEQFF
TGTGCCAGCTACGGGACTAGCGGAAACAATGAGCAGTTCTTC
>TRBJ1-5|TRBV7-9|TRBD1|few
CASSLAGGLNQPQHF
TGTGCCAGCAGCTTAGCAGGGGGCCTAAATCAGCCCCAGCATTTT
>TRBJ2-2|TRBV9|TRBD2|.
CASSVELAGDTGELFF
TGTGCCAGCAGCGTAGAACTAGCGGGAGATACCGGGGAGCTGTTTTTT
>TRBJ1-2|TRBV20-1|TRBD1|few
CSARDAGAQGARGYTF
TGCAGTGCTAGAGACGCGGGGGCACAGGGGGCTCGAGGCTACACCTTC
>TRBJ1-2|TRBV5-1|.|.
CASSLFPGNYGYTF
TGCGCCAGCAGCTTGTTTCCGGGGAACTATGGCTACACCTTC
>TRBJ2-7|TRBV29-1|TRBD2|.
CSVGLVAGRPEYEQYF
TGCAGCGTTGGGCTAGTAGCGGGACGCCCGGAGTACGAGCAGTACTTC
>TRBJ2-7|TRBV4-2|.|many
CASSQDRATYYEQYF
TGTGCCAGCAGCCAAGATAGGGCTACCTACTACGAGCAGTACTTC
>TRBJ2-1|TRBV7-6|TRBD1|few
CASSFGTGGYNEQFF
TGTGCCAGCAGTTTTGGGACAGGGGGCTACAATGAGCAGTTCTTC
>TRBJ2-7|TRBV11-2|.|.
CASSLVRGDTYEQYF
TGTGCCAGCAGCTTAGTGAGGGGGGACACCTACGAGCAGTACTTC
>TRBJ2-5|TRBV27|.|.
CASSPETDQETQYF
TGTGCCAGCAGTCCGGAGACGGACCAAGAGACCCAGTACTTC
>TRBJ2-1|TRBV3-1|TRBD2|.
CASSHLAGGPFNEQFF
TGTGCCAGCAGCCACTTAGCGGGAGGGCCGTTCAATGAGCAGTTCTTC
>TRBJ2-5|TRBV5-1|.|.
CASSTIRQETQYF
TGCGCCAGCAGCACGATCCGACAAGAGACCCAGTACTTC
>TRBJ2-3|TRBV3-1|.|once
CASQEGSTDTQYF
TGTGCCAGCCAAGAGGGGAGCACAGATACGCAGTATTTT
>TRBJ1-2|TRBV10-3|.|few
CAISERLTGSGYGYTF
TGTGCCATCAGTGAGCGCCTTACGGGGTCCGGCTATGGCTACACCTTC
>TRBJ2-5|TRBV10-3|TRBD2|.
CAIGLAETQYF
TGTGCCATCGGACTAGCGGAGACCCAGTACTTC